These 26 T cell receptor beta chains came from one sample sequenced in a study of blood T cells in healthy people across ages. Together with a sample-barcoded 5' primer, a J-beta primer mix was included in a second PCR lasting about 7 to 11 cycles. TCRdb itself ran the 5' RACE reads through MiXCR, one entry per CDR3 protein. The repertoire holds approximately 1,000,000 distinct CDR3 sequences, around two fifths seen once, with around 13% in the top ten. Sequenced input: blood. The receptors originated from a man aged 18-30 years in good health.

This clonotype occurred a few times. The chain couples TRBV25-1 to TRBJ2-3; 9 positions agree with TRBD2. This CDR3 has 16 residues. Trimming cost V 0 bases and J 1 base; bases outside gene matches: 2. Germline CDR1 is MGHDK and CDR2 is SYGVNS. This CDR3 reads CASSEYGGGGTDTQYF. CDR3 in DNA: TGTGCCAGCAGTGAATATGGCGGGGGGGGCACAGATACGCAGTATTTT.

The V gene is TRBV6-2 or TRBV6-3, the J gene TRBJ2-1; D might be TRBD2 (5 bases). From germline, CDR1 is MNHEY and CDR2 SVGEGT. The CDR3 spans 17 residues. Trimming left V 6 bases short and J 2 bases short, with 20 bases between. The CDR3 DNA follows: TGTGCCAGCAGCCCCCCGACTACCAGAAATACCTACAATGAGCAGTTCTTC. This sequence encodes CASSPPTTRNTYNEQFF.

The chain recombines TRBV12-3 or TRBV12-4 with TRBJ2-5, with 11 bases aligning to TRBD2. The CDR3 loop spans 17 amino acids. V dropped 6 bases and J dropped 1; count of bases not matched to a gene: 10. The CDR3 DNA is TGTGCCAGCAGCATCCTGGGACTAGCGGCTTTCCAAGAGACCCAGTACTTC. Translation gives CASSILGLAAFQETQYF.

This clonotype was found a few times. This CDR3 is CSARDLNTGELFF. In DNA, the CDR3 is TGCAGTGCTAGAGACCTTAACACCGGGGAGCTGTTTTTT. The chain uses TRBV20-1 and TRBJ2-2; D is uncertain. V lost 0 bases and J 2 bases, leaving 4 bases between the germline ends. Germline CDR1 and CDR2: DFQATT and SNEGSKA (reference sequence). The CDR3 extends over 13 amino acids.

This chain joins TRBV18 and TRBJ1-1; D uncertain. Germline CDR1 reads KGHSH; CDR2 reads LQKENI. This CDR3 is 13 amino acids long. Trimming left V 6 bases short and J 5 bases short, with 13 bases between. The CDR3 loop reads CASSPEWDTEAFF. The CDR3 DNA reads as TGTGCCAGCTCTCCGGAATGGGATACTGAAGCTTTCTTT.

This clonotype was counted only a few times. The chain recombines TRBV4-2 with TRBJ1-2; 7 nucleotides match TRBD1. This CDR3 contains 15 residues. Germline-derived CDR1 and CDR2 are LGHNA and YNFKEQ. V trimming: 1 base; J trimming: 7 bases; junction bases outside the gene matches: 9. This CDR3 reads CASSQGEGGIGGYTF. The DNA of the CDR3 is TGTGCCAGCAGCCAAGGGGAAGGGGGCATTGGTGGCTACACCTTC.

This chain joins TRBV18 and TRBJ2-7; TRBD2 agrees at 13 bases. The CDR3 runs 17 residues. Per the germline V gene, CDR1 is KGHSH and CDR2 is LQKENI. With V trimmed by 1 base and J by 5 bases, 8 bases remained unmatched. The CDR3 region is CASSPLGLAGRPDEQYF. CDR3 sequence (DNA): TGTGCCAGCTCACCACTGGGACTAGCGGGACGCCCTGACGAGCAGTACTTC.

This clonotype was detected only once. This rearrangement joins TRBV27 to TRBJ2-2; D might be TRBD1 (7 bases). V lost 8 bases and J 2 bases, leaving 18 bases between the germline ends. The germline gives CDR1 MNHEY, CDR2 SMNVEV (reference sequence). There are 16 residues in the CDR3. The CDR3 region is CASSSRGAGNTGELFF. As DNA, the CDR3 is TGTGCCAGCTCAAGCAGGGGGGCGGGAAACACCGGGGAGCTGTTTTTT.

The V and J genes are TRBV7-6 and TRBJ1-6, with 9 bases aligning to TRBD1. Looked up from germline, CDR1 is SGHVS and CDR2 is FNYEAQ. V lost 1 base to trimming and J lost 9 bases; unmatched junction nucleotides: 10. CDR3 length equals 17 residues. The CDR3 spells CASSLDRRQGVFSPLHF. The CDR3 nucleotides read TGTGCCAGCAGCTTAGATCGGAGACAGGGGGTTTTTTCACCCCTCCACTTT.

This clonotype was detected ten times or more. This sequence joins TRBV10-3 and TRBJ1-2; D ambiguous. The CDR3 runs to 14 residues. The V gene's germline CDR1 is ENHRY and CDR2 SYGVKD. V was pared by 2 bases and J by 1 base, with 8 bases between. The CDR3 nucleotides read TGTGCCATCAGTGAGCTACGGGATAACTATGGCTACACCTTC. Its protein is CAISELRDNYGYTF.

This chain links TRBV13 with TRBJ2-3; D might be TRBD1 (5 bases). Germline V gene lookup returns CDR1 PRHDT and CDR2 FYEKMQ (reference sequence). The V and J ends lost 7 bases and 2 bases respectively, with 19 bases between them. The CDR3 consists of 16 residues. The CDR3 DNA is TGTGCCAGCAAAACCGGCGGACAAATTTACACAGATACGCAGTATTTT. Its protein is CASKTGGQIYTDTQYF.

This clonotype has only a few counts. The rearrangement uses TRBV6-2 or TRBV6-3 and TRBJ1-1; 8 positions agree with TRBD1. Unmatched junction bases numbered 14, after V lost 7 bases and J lost 10 bases. The germline gives CDR1 MNHEY, CDR2 SVGEGT. The CDR3 runs to 14 residues. CDR3 sequence (DNA): TGTGCCAGCACCGACCCTGCTGGACAGGGCCGAGCTTTCTTT. Protein sequence: CASTDPAGQGRAFF.

In this sample, this clonotype turned up many times. The chain joins TRBV29-1 to TRBJ2-1; D perhaps matches TRBD1 (5 bases). Germline values: CDR1 SQVTM, CDR2 ANQGSEA. The CDR3 extends over 13 amino acids. V dropped 4 bases and J dropped 7 bases, with 14 bases sitting between them. CDR3 sequence reads: CSVVGASGNEQFF. In nucleotides, the CDR3 is TGCAGCGTTGTTGGGGCCTCGGGTAATGAGCAGTTCTTC.

The V gene is TRBV6-1, the J gene TRBJ1-2; D ambiguous. V lost 5 bases and J 1 base, leaving 23 bases between the germline ends. The CDR3 spans 18 residues. Germline CDR1 MNHNS, CDR2 SASEGT. The CDR3 is CASSPRRRPTAGNYGYTF. The CDR3 DNA reads TGTGCCAGCAGTCCTCGTCGCAGGCCTACTGCGGGTAACTATGGCTACACCTTC.

This chain uses TRBV10-3 with TRBJ2-3; TRBD1 matches at 8 bases. The germline gives CDR1 ENHRY, CDR2 SYGVKD. V lost 0 bases, J lost 1 base, and 0 bases stayed unmatched. This CDR3 has 15 amino acids. This chain's CDR3 is CAISESGQGTDTQYF. CDR3 coding DNA: TGTGCCATCAGTGAGTCGGGACAGGGCACAGATACGCAGTATTTT.

This clonotype appeared a few times. The chain combines TRBV6-5 with TRBJ1-2, with D possibly matching TRBD1 (5 bases). Trimming took 2 bases from V and 7 from J, leaving 11 bases between them. Germline V gene lookup returns CDR1 MNHEY and CDR2 SVGAGI. The CDR3 has 13 residues. CDR3 protein: CASSYGQGVGYTF. The CDR3 DNA follows: TGTGCCAGCAGTTACGGGCAGGGAGTTGGCTACACCTTC.

This chain connects TRBV7-2 to TRBJ1-6, with D uncertain. Trimming pared 3 bases from V and 10 bases from J, leaving 16 bases between. The CDR3 length is 15 residues. Looked up from germline, CDR1 is SGHTA and CDR2 is FQGNSA. The CDR3: CASSFSEGGWSPLHF. The CDR3 DNA reads TGTGCCAGCAGCTTCAGCGAAGGCGGATGGTCACCCCTCCACTTT.

The chain has TRBV18 and TRBJ2-1; 7 bases line up with TRBD2. Germline V gene data show CDR1 as KGHSH and CDR2 as LQKENI. V was pared by 5 bases and J by 5 bases, with 9 bases of the junction left unmatched. The CDR3 has 15 amino acids. The CDR3 loop reads CASSSRDGTNNEQFF. The DNA for the CDR3 is TGTGCCAGCTCATCCCGGGACGGGACTAACAATGAGCAGTTCTTC.

The chain couples TRBV5-5 to TRBJ2-5; D not resolved. This CDR3 region has 12 residues. Per germline, CDR1 SGHKS and CDR2 YYEKEE (reference sequence). Trimming took off 2 bases at V and 4 bases at J, with 6 bases between the two ends. The CDR3 loop is CASSFALETQYF. For the CDR3, the DNA is TGTGCCAGCAGCTTCGCCCTAGAGACCCAGTACTTC.

This rearrangement joins TRBV4-3 to TRBJ2-3; D is uncertain. The CDR3 loop spans 16 amino acids. V was pared by 1 base and J by 1 base, with 12 bases between. The germline gives CDR1 LGHNA, CDR2 YSLEER. The CDR3 DNA reads TGCGCCAGCAGCCAAGGTTCCAGCGCGGGCACAGATACGCAGTATTTT. Its protein is CASSQGSSAGTDTQYF.

This clonotype was seen more than once but under ten times. V gene TRBV7-9 combines with J gene TRBJ1-2; D might be TRBD1 (5 bases). Trimming pared 5 bases from V and 4 bases from J, leaving 17 bases between. CDR3 size: 15 residues. Germline V CDR1 and CDR2: SEHNR, FQNEAQ (reference sequence). CDR3 nucleotide sequence: TGTGCCAGCAGCGTGGGGACGGAAGATATCTATGGCTACACCTTC. Amino acids: CASSVGTEDIYGYTF.

This clonotype is a singleton in its sample. Being one base from a much bigger clone, this may be a read error. The chain joins TRBV21-1 to TRBJ2-1. TRBV21-1 is deemed a pseudogene. The CDR3 contains 16 residues. The CDR3 sequence is CASSKGRGSSYNEQFF. CDR3 in DNA: TGTGCCAGCAGCAAAGGGCGGGGGAGCTCCTACAATGAGCAGTTCTTC.

This clonotype was found a few times. The V and J genes are TRBV25-1 and TRBJ2-7; possible D gene TRBD1, 6 bases. V lost 6 bases and J lost 4, with 16 bases in between. The germline gives CDR1 MGHDK, CDR2 SYGVNS. CDR3 length equals 14 residues. Here the CDR3 reads CASRGAGERYEQYF. CDR3 in DNA: TGTGCCAGCAGGGGGGCAGGGGAACGGTACGAGCAGTACTTC.

The chain employs TRBV7-2 and TRBJ1-2; 11 bases map to TRBD1. The CDR3 has 15 residues. J lost 4 bases, V lost 5 bases, and 6 bases had no gene match. The germline CDR1 and CDR2 sequences are SGHTA and FQGNSA. The CDR3 coding sequence is TGTGCCAGCAGCGCGGACAGGGGGCATGTCTATGGCTACACCTTC. The encoded protein is CASSADRGHVYGYTF.

The V and J genes are TRBV7-9 and TRBJ1-1; D not resolved. The CDR3 contains 13 residues. V was cut by 5 bases and J by 8 bases, with 15 bases left in between. The V gene's germline CDR1 is SEHNR and CDR2 FQNEAQ (reference sequence). The CDR3 loop reads CASSPHSSGEAFF. The CDR3 DNA reads as TGTGCCAGCAGCCCCCACAGTTCCGGGGAAGCTTTCTTT.

In this sample, this clonotype turned up a few times. V usage is TRBV6-1 and J usage is TRBJ2-5; 7 bases align to TRBD1. The better agreement between TRBJ2-7 and the DNA end casts doubt on the J call. Germline V gene data show CDR1 as MNHNS and CDR2 as SASEGT. This CDR3 contains 13 residues. The CDR3 region is CASSTYNRGEQYF. In nucleotides, the CDR3 is TGTGCCAGCAGTACCTATAACAGGGGCGAGCAGTACTTC.